Following are 27 T cell receptor beta chains from one sample sequenced in a study of cytomegalovirus exposure and HLA in healthy donors. The study ran its PCR with 60 Vbeta and 13 Jbeta primers. Libraries were prepared by immunoSEQ multiplex PCR; TCRdb keeps only in-frame clonotypes and omits some of them. This repertoire shows 100,000 to 150,000 clones, 81% found once; its top ten account for roughly 4.1%. Sequencing was done on a sample of PBMCs. These receptors were collected from a man aged 18 to 29 in good health and CMV-seropositive.

The CDR3 region is CASSLAPRGSFGNTIYF. CDR3 DNA sequence: TGTGCCAGCAGCTTAGCCCCCCGCGGAAGTTTCGGAAACACCATATATTTT. The chain recombines TRBV7-9 with TRBJ1-3, with D hard to call. The CDR3 spans 17 residues. Trimming removed 0 bases from V and 4 bases from J, with 16 bases in between. Germline V gene data show CDR1 as SEHNR and CDR2 as FQNEAQ (reference sequence).

The sample holds a few counts of this clone. V usage is TRBV5-1 and J usage is TRBJ2-1; tentatively, D is TRBD2 (6 bases). This CDR3 is built from 16 residues. CDR1 and CDR2 from the germline V gene are SGHRS and YFSETQ. V shed 0 bases and J shed 1 base, with 11 bases lying between them. CDR3 DNA sequence: TGCGCCAGCAGCTTGGGCTCGGGGGAGTCCTACAATGAGCAGTTCTTC. It specifies CASSLGSGESYNEQFF.

The chain employs TRBV27 and TRBJ2-3; D may be TRBD1 (6 bases). Germline assignment: CDR1 MNHEY and CDR2 SMNVEV (reference sequence). This CDR3 is 14 amino acids long. Between the trimmed V and J ends, which lost 6 bases and 0 bases, there was a span of 10 bases. For the CDR3, the DNA is TGTGCCAGCAGAACCGGGACAAGCACAGATACGCAGTATTTT. Its protein is CASRTGTSTDTQYF.

V and J are TRBV29-1 and TRBJ1-5; possible D gene TRBD1, 6 bases. The CDR3 spans 16 residues. Trimming stripped 4 bases from V and 2 bases from J, with 18 bases between. From germline, CDR1 is SQVTM and CDR2 ANQGSEA. The CDR3 loop is CSVGGAGEGGNQPQHF. The CDR3 DNA reads as TGCAGCGTTGGCGGGGCCGGGGAGGGGGGCAATCAGCCCCAGCATTTT.

The chain recombines TRBV11-2 with TRBJ2-6, with a possible D match to TRBD1 (5 bases). Trimming cost V 2 bases and J 2 bases, with 7 bases left between them. Looked up from germline, CDR1 is SGHAT and CDR2 is FQNNGV. CDR3 length: 15 amino acids. The CDR3 spells CASSLRGTGANVLTF. For the CDR3, the DNA is TGTGCCAGCAGCTTAAGGGGTACTGGGGCCAACGTCCTGACTTTC.

The chain combines TRBV5-1 with TRBJ2-1, with 11 bases identical to TRBD2. The V gene's germline CDR1 is SGHRS and CDR2 YFSETQ. The CDR3 totals 15 residues. V trimming: 4 bases; J trimming: 9 bases; junction bases outside the gene matches: 9. CDR3 DNA sequence: TGCGCCAGCAGCGAACTAGCGGGGGATCTTGGTGAGCAGTTCTTC. Its translation is CASSELAGDLGEQFF. Together with reference TRBV5-1 and TRBJ2-1, the CDR3 gives the full variable domain: KAGVTQTPRYLIKTRGQQVTLSCSPISGHRSVSWYQQTPGQGLQFLFEYFSETQRNKGNFPGRFSGRQFSNSRSEMNVSTLELGDSALYLCASSELAGDLGEQFFGPGTRLTVL.

The V and J genes are TRBV7-9 and TRBJ2-1; 8 nucleotides align to TRBD2. Germline lookup yields CDR1 SEHNR and CDR2 FQNEAQ (reference sequence). Trimming at V came to 7 bases and at J to 0 bases, leaving 8 bases not matched to a gene. The CDR3 is 16 amino acids. The CDR3 sequence is CASTAAGESSYNEQFF. The CDR3 DNA follows: TGTGCCAGCACGGCAGCGGGAGAGAGCTCCTACAATGAGCAGTTCTTC.

The chain uses TRBV18 and TRBJ1-2, with 7 bases identical to TRBD1. Trimming cost V 4 bases and J 8 bases; bases outside gene matches: 7. Germline V gene lookup returns CDR1 KGHSH and CDR2 LQKENI. The CDR3 covers 13 residues. The CDR3 coding sequence is TGTGCCAGCTCACAAGACAGGGCGGGAGGCTACACCTTC. Protein sequence: CASSQDRAGGYTF.

The chain combines TRBV7-8 with TRBJ2-5; TRBD2 aligns across 9 bases. The CDR3 sequence is 14 residues long. V trimming: 5 bases; J trimming: 5 bases; junction bases outside the gene matches: 6. Looked up from germline, CDR1 is SGHVS and CDR2 is FQNEAQ. The CDR3 loop reads CASSRTTSGETQYF. In DNA, the CDR3 is TGTGCCAGCAGCCGCACTACTAGCGGGGAGACCCAGTACTTC.

The V call is TRBV2, the J call TRBJ1-4; D uncertain. Trimming stripped 4 bases from V and 4 bases from J, with 10 bases between. CDR1 is SNHLY, CDR2 FYNNEI, per germline. This CDR3 contains 14 residues. The CDR3 is CASSGGLNNEKLFF. The CDR3 coding sequence is TGTGCCAGCAGTGGCGGACTGAATAATGAAAAACTGTTTTTT.

The rearrangement uses TRBV5-7 and TRBJ2-7; TRBD1 might be the D (5 bases). TRBV5-7 is placed among ORFs of uncertain function. The CDR3 has 13 amino acids. Trimming removed 4 bases at V and 12 bases at J, with 20 bases between. In DNA form, the CDR3 reads TGTGCCAGCAGCCTCAAGACAGATCTACGAGGGTACTTC. Residues: CASSLKTDLRGYF.

This clone was counted between two and nine times. V gene TRBV5-1 combines with J gene TRBJ2-1; TRBD1 matches at 7 bases. J gave up 6 bases and V 4 bases, and 7 bases lay outside the gene matches. The CDR3 runs 14 residues. Germline loops: CDR1 SGHRS, CDR2 YFSETQ. This chain's CDR3 is CASSTNRGLNEQFF. The CDR3 DNA reads as TGCGCCAGCAGCACAAACAGGGGCCTCAATGAGCAGTTCTTC.

In this sample, this clone turned up once. The rearrangement links TRBV7-9 to TRBJ1-3, with D possibly matching TRBD1 (5 bases). The V gene's germline CDR1 is SEHNR and CDR2 FQNEAQ (reference sequence). CDR3 length: 15 residues. V shed 4 bases and J shed 4 bases, with 14 bases lying between them. The CDR3 nucleotides read TGTGCCAGCAGCTCCCGAGCTGGGGGGGGAAACACCATATATTTT. This sequence encodes CASSSRAGGGNTIYF.

The rearrangement links TRBV10-3 to TRBJ2-3, with 9 nucleotides matching TRBD1. Germline-derived CDR1 and CDR2 are ENHRY and SYGVKD. V gave up 7 bases and J gave up 3 bases; unmatched junction bases: 5. This CDR3 region has 14 residues. The CDR3 region is CAINLDRGTDTQYF. The CDR3 coding sequence is TGTGCCATCAACCTGGACAGGGGAACAGATACGCAGTATTTT.

This sequence joins TRBV7-9 and TRBJ1-1, with a tentative D call TRBD1 (5 bases). From germline, CDR1 is SEHNR and CDR2 FQNEAQ (reference sequence). V was trimmed by 1 base and J by 0 bases, leaving 12 bases between them. The CDR3 contains 16 residues. The CDR3 DNA follows: TGTGCCAGCAGCTTAGGCCAGGGTGGGATGAACACTGAAGCTTTCTTT. This sequence encodes CASSLGQGGMNTEAFF.

The CDR3 DNA reads TGTGCCAGCACTCGGACAGGGGTGGGTACTGAAGCTTTCTTT. It encodes CASTRTGVGTEAFF. The rearrangement uses TRBV9 and TRBJ1-1; 9 nucleotides agree with TRBD1. The length of the CDR3 is 14 residues. Germline V gene lookup returns CDR1 SGDLS and CDR2 YYNGEE. Germline trimming cut 6 bases from V and 5 bases from J; bases unmatched to any gene: 8. Variable domain in full (rest from reference TRBV9 and TRBJ1-1): DSGVTQTPKHLITATGQRVTLRCSPRSGDLSVYWYQQSLDQGLQFLIQYYNGEERAKGNILERFSAQQFPDLHSELNLSSLELGDSALYFCASTRTGVGTEAFFGQGTRLTVV.

CDR3 nucleotide sequence: TGCGCCAGCAGCCAAGGCCTAGCGGGAGTGTACGAGCAGTACTTC. Protein: CASSQGLAGVYEQYF. This chain joins TRBV4-3 and TRBJ2-7; 10 bases map to TRBD2. V was clipped by 1 base and J by 4 bases; unmatched bases: 4. The CDR3 is made up of 15 amino acids. Germline CDR1 is LGHNA and CDR2 is YSLEER.

In the case of this clone: The junction departs from germline at one end; a sequencing error may be responsible. At the DNA level, this CDR3 is encoded by other sequences in the same sample as well. This chain connects TRBV5-4 to TRBJ1-2, with D perhaps TRBD1 (6 bases). The CDR3 consists of 14 residues. Germline V lookup: CDR1 SGHNT, CDR2 YYREEE (reference sequence). The CDR3 DNA reads TGCGCCAGCAGCTGGGCGCAGGGGACAAAGGGCTACACCTTC. Translation gives CASSWAQGTKGYTF.

This rearrangement joins TRBV6-5 to TRBJ1-2, with TRBD1 as a possible D gene (6 bases). This CDR3 is built from 13 residues. Deletions cut 5 bases from V and 4 bases from J, with 11 bases between. The germline gives CDR1 MNHEY, CDR2 SVGAGI. As DNA, the CDR3 is TGTGCCAGCAGTCAGCCCAGGGGCTATGGCTACACCTTC. This encodes CASSQPRGYGYTF.

This sequence joins TRBV29-1 and TRBJ1-1; D possibly corresponds to TRBD1 (5 bases). The CDR3 spans 13 residues. Trimming took off 4 bases at V and 5 bases at J, with 14 bases between the two ends. From germline, CDR1 is SQVTM and CDR2 ANQGSEA. Here the CDR3 reads CSVVGPRRTEAFF. The CDR3 DNA reads as TGCAGCGTTGTGGGGCCGAGAAGGACTGAAGCTTTCTTT.

The chain carries TRBV5-1 and TRBJ2-1, with a weak D call TRBD2 (5 bases). Trimming stripped 0 bases from V and 10 bases from J, with 14 bases between. CDR3 length equals 14 residues. The germline V gene encodes CDR1 SGHRS and CDR2 YFSETQ. Here the CDR3 reads CASSLATGGGEQFF. The CDR3 bases are TGCGCCAGCAGCTTGGCAACGGGCGGCGGGGAGCAGTTCTTC. The entire variable domain, with the rest obtained from reference TRBV5-1 and TRBJ2-1, is as follows: KAGVTQTPRYLIKTRGQQVTLSCSPISGHRSVSWYQQTPGQGLQFLFEYFSETQRNKGNFPGRFSGRQFSNSRSEMNVSTLELGDSALYLCASSLATGGGEQFFGPGTRLTVL.

The table lists this clone with a few counts. The J gene is TRBJ2-7, the V gene TRBV5-1; TRBD1 agrees at 8 bases. Germline V CDR1 and CDR2: SGHRS, YFSETQ. Trimming removed 1 base from V and 3 bases from J; junction bases left unmatched: 6. This CDR3 region has 15 residues. The CDR3 nucleotides read TGCGCCAGCAGCTTGTTAGTACAGGGGGACTACGAGCAGTACTTC. Translating it yields CASSLLVQGDYEQYF.

This clone appeared once. The chain couples TRBV9 to TRBJ2-2; D perhaps matches TRBD1 (6 bases). This CDR3 has 15 amino acids. Deletions cut 3 bases from V and 1 base from J, with 10 bases between. Germline loops: CDR1 SGDLS, CDR2 YYNGEE. In DNA form, the CDR3 reads TGTGCCAGCAGCGCAAAGGGGGTGAACACCGGGGAGCTGTTTTTT. It codes for CASSAKGVNTGELFF. The variable domain in full, with the rest retrieved from reference TRBV9 and TRBJ2-2, is DSGVTQTPKHLITATGQRVTLRCSPRSGDLSVYWYQQSLDQGLQFLIQYYNGEERAKGNILERFSAQQFPDLHSELNLSSLELGDSALYFCASSAKGVNTGELFFGEGSRLTVL.

The count of this clone is one. The chain has TRBV29-1 and TRBJ1-2; weak D call: TRBD1 (5 bases). Per germline, CDR1 SQVTM and CDR2 ANQGSEA. This CDR3 has 12 residues. The V and J ends lost 7 bases and 8 bases respectively, with 17 bases between them. The CDR3 DNA reads as TGCAGCGCAGACCAGGGACTTGGCGGCTACACCTTC. Amino acid sequence: CSADQGLGGYTF.

The V gene is TRBV6-1, the J gene TRBJ2-1; 7 bases agree with TRBD2. The V segment lost 5 bases and the J segment 5 bases; nucleotides outside the gene matches: 6. This CDR3 comprises 14 residues. Germline V gene data show CDR1 as MNHNS and CDR2 as SASEGT. The CDR3 sequence: CASSWGGVNNEQFF. The CDR3 DNA is TGTGCCAGCAGTTGGGGGGGAGTGAACAATGAGCAGTTCTTC.

This chain connects TRBV4-1 to TRBJ1-4; the match to TRBD1 covers 8 bases. The CDR3 is 17 residues long. Germline V lookup: CDR1 MGHRA, CDR2 YSYEKL. Losses at the gene ends were 1 base for V and 10 bases for J; bases not matched to a gene: 14. The CDR3 loop reads CASSQGVTGEFRGKLFF. The CDR3 coding sequence is TGCGCCAGCAGCCAAGGGGTGACAGGGGAGTTTCGCGGAAAACTGTTTTTT.

The chain has TRBV5-6 and TRBJ2-1, with 7 nucleotides matching TRBD1. The germline gives CDR1 SGHDT, CDR2 YYEEEE. This CDR3 is 15 amino acids long. V shed 4 bases, J shed 8 bases, and the junction held 12 bases outside the gene matches. CDR3 region: CASSPQSTTGDEQFF. The CDR3 DNA is TGTGCCAGCAGCCCACAATCTACCACAGGGGATGAGCAGTTCTTC.